This T cell receptor (beta chain) emerged from a study of T cell responses to AZD1222 COVID-19 vaccine. Assay used: immunoSEQ multiplex PCR; TCRdb lists only in-frame clones, some missing. The repertoire has under 150,000 clones, around 85% of them found once; the top ten carry more than 3%. Broader study findings: The breadth and depth of Spike-specific TCRs increased once two AZD1222 doses had been given. In all cases, repertoires were sampled only after the peak T cell response. White British people made up most donors, females outnumbered males, and clonal diversity was possibly underestimated.

Regarding this clone: Its specificity is unknown.

The receptor's source is an adult in good health. The sequences come from peripheral blood, collected on day 0 of MenACWY control vaccination.

This CDR3 is CASSMSGGLNGYTF. The CDR3 DNA sequence: TGTGCCAGCAGCATGAGCGGGGGGCTGAATGGCTACACCTTC. The rearrangement links TRBV9 to TRBJ1-2, with a tentative D call TRBD1 (6 bases). CDR1 and CDR2 from the germline V gene are SGDLS and YYNGEE. The CDR3 extends over 14 amino acids. V was shortened by 4 bases and J by 6 bases, with 16 bases between the two germline ends.